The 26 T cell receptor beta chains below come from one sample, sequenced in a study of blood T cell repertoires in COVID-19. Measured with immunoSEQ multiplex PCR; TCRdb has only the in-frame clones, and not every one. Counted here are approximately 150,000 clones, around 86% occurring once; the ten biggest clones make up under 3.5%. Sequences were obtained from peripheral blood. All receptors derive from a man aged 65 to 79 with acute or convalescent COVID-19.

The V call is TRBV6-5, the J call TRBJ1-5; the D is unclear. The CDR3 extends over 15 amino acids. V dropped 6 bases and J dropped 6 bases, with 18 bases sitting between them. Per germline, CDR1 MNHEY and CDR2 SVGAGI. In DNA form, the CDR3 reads TGTGCCAGCAGCCCGGGAGCCCTGCGGAGTCAGCCCCAGCATTTT. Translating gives CASSPGALRSQPQHF.

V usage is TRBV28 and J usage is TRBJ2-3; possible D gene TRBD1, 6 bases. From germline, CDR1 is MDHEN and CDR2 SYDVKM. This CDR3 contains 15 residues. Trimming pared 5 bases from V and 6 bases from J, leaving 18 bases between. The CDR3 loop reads CASSPIQGFWDTQYF. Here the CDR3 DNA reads TGTGCCAGCAGTCCCATACAGGGATTTTGGGATACGCAGTATTTT.

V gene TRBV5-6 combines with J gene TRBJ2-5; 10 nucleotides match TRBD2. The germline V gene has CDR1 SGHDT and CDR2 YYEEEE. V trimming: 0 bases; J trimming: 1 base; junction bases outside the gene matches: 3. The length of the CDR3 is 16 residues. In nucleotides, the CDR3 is TGTGCCAGCAGCTTGGATAGCGGGAGGTTCCAAGAGACCCAGTACTTC. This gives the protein CASSLDSGRFQETQYF. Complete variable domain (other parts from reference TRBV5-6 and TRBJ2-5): DAGVTQSPTHLIKTRGQQVTLRCSPKSGHDTVSWYQQALGQGPQFIFQYYEEEERQRGNFPDRFSGHQFPNYSSELNVNALLLGDSALYLCASSLDSGRFQETQYFGPGTRLLVL.

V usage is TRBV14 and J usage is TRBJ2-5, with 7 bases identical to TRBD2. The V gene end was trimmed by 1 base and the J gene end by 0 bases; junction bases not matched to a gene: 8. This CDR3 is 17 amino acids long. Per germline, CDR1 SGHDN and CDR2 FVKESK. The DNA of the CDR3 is TGTGCCAGCAGCCAAGCCGTCCTAGCGGTCCACCAAGAGACCCAGTACTTC. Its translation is CASSQAVLAVHQETQYF.

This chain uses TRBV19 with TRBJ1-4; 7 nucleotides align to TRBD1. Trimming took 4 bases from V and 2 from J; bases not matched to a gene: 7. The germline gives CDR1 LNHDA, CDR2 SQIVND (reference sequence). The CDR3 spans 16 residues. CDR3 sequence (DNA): TGTGCCAGTAGTACACAGGGGTTGGCTACTAATGAAAAACTGTTTTTT. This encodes CASSTQGLATNEKLFF.

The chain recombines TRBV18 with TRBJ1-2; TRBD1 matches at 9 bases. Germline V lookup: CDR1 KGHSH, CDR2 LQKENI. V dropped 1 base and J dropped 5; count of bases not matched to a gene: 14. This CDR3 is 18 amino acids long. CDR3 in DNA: TGTGCCAGCTCACCACGGAAAGGAAAACAGGGGGCGCTGTATGGCTACACCTTC. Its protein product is CASSPRKGKQGALYGYTF. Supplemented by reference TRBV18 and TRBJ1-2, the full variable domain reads NAGVMQNPRHLVRRRGQEARLRCSPMKGHSHVYWYRQLPEEGLKFMVYLQKENIIDESGMPKERFSAEFPKEGPSILRIQQVVRGDSAAYFCASSPRKGKQGALYGYTFGSGTRLTVV.

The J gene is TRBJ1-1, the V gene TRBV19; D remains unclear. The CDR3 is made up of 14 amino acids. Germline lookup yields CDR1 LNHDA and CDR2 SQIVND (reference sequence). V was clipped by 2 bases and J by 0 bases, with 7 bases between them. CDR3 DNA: TGTGCCAGTAGTATACCAGGTTTGAACACTGAAGCTTTCTTT. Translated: CASSIPGLNTEAFF.

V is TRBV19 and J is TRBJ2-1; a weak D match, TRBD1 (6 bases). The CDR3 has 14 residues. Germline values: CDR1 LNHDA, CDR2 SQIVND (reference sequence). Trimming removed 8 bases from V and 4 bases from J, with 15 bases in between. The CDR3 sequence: CASRPGHLYNEQFF. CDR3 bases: TGTGCCAGTCGGCCGGGACACTTATACAATGAGCAGTTCTTC.

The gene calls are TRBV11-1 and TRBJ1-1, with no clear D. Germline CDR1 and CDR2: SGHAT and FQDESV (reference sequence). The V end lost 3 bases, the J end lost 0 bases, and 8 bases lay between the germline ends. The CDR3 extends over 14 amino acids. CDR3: CASSFTAMNTEAFF. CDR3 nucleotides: TGTGCCAGCAGCTTTACAGCTATGAACACTGAAGCTTTCTTT.

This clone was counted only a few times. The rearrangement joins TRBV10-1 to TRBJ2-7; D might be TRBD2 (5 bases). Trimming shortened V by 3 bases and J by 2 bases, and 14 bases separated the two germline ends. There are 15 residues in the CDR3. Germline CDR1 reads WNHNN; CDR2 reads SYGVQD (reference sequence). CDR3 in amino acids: CASSDPGNRAYEQYF. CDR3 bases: TGCGCCAGCAGTGATCCGGGGAACCGAGCCTACGAGCAGTACTTC.

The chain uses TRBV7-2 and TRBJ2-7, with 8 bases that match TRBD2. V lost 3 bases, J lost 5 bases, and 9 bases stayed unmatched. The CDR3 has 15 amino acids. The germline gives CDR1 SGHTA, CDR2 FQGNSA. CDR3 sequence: CASSFPDGRVDEQYF. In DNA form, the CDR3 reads TGTGCCAGCAGCTTCCCAGACGGGAGGGTCGACGAGCAGTACTTC.

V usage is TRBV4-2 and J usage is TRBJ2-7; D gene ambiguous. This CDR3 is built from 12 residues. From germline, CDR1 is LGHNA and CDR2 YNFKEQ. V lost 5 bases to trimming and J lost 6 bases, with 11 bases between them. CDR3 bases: TGTGCCAGCAGCTCCGTTGGGCGCGAGCAGTACTTC. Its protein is CASSSVGREQYF.

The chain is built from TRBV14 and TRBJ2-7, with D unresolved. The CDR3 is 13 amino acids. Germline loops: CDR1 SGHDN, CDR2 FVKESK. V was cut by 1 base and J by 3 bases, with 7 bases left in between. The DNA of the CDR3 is TGTGCCAGCAGCCAAGTTCCGGGCTACGAGCAGTACTTC. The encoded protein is CASSQVPGYEQYF.

This CDR3 reads CASSLEGLQETQYF. CDR3 in DNA: TGTGCCAGCAGCTTGGAAGGACTTCAAGAGACCCAGTACTTC. V is TRBV5-4 and J is TRBJ2-5, with TRBD2 as a possible D gene (5 bases). With 0 bases removed from V and 2 bases from J, the gap between germline ends came to 8 bases. Per germline, CDR1 SGHNT and CDR2 YYREEE (reference sequence). The CDR3 length is 14 residues.

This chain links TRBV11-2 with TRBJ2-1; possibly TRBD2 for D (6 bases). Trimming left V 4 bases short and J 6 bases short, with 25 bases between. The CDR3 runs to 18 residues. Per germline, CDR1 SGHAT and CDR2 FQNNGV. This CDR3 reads CASSSRMGGNLMGNEQFF. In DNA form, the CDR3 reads TGTGCCAGCAGCTCCCGGATGGGCGGGAATCTCATGGGCAATGAGCAGTTCTTC.

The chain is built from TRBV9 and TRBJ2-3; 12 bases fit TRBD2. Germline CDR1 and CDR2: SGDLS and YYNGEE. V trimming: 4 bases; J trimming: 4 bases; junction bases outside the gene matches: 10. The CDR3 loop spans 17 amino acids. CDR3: CASSLRDLAGGPDTQYF. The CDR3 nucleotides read TGTGCCAGCAGCCTGAGAGACCTAGCGGGAGGGCCAGATACGCAGTATTTT.

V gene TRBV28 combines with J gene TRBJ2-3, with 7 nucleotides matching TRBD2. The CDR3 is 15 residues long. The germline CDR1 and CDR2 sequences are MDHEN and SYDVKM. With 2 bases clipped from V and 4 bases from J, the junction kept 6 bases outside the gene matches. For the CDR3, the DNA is TGTGCCAGCAGTTTAGGGTGGGGAGGGCCAGATACGCAGTATTTT. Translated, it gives CASSLGWGGPDTQYF.

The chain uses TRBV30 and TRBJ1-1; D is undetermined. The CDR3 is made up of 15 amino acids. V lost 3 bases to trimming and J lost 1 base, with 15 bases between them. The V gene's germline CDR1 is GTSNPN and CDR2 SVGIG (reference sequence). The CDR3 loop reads CAWRVGSGRNTEAFF. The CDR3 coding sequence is TGTGCCTGGAGAGTGGGCAGCGGGCGGAACACTGAAGCTTTCTTT.

The CDR3 sequence is CASSQGQGAYNEQFF. In DNA, the CDR3 is TGCGCCAGCAGCCAGGGACAGGGTGCCTACAATGAGCAGTTCTTC. This chain connects TRBV5-1 to TRBJ2-1; 9 nucleotides agree with TRBD1. This CDR3 is built from 15 residues. The V and J ends lost 4 bases and 2 bases, in that order; junction bases with no gene match: 4. Per germline, CDR1 SGHRS and CDR2 YFSETQ.

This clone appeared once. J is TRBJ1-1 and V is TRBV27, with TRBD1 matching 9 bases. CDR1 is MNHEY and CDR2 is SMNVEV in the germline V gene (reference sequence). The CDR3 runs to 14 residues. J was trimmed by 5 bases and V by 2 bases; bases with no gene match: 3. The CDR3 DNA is TGTGCCAGCAGTTTAAGACAGGGGGTAACTGAAGCTTTCTTT. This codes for CASSLRQGVTEAFF.

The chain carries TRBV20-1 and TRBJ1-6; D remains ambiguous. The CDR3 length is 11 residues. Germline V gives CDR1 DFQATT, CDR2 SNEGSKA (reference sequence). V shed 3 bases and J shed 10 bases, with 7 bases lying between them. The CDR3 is CSASPLSPLHF. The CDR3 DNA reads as TGCAGTGCTAGCCCATTGTCACCCCTCCACTTT.

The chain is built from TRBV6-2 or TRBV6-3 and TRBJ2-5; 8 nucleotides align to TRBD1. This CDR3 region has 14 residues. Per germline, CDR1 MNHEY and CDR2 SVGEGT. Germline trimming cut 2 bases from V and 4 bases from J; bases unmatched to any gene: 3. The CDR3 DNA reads TGTGCCAGCAGTTACGCCGACAGGGGAGAGACCCAGTACTTC. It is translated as CASSYADRGETQYF.

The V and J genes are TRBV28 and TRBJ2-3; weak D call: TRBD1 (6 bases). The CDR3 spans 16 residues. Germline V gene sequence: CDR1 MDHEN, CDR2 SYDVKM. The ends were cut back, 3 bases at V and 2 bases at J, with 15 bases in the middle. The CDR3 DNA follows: TGTGCCAGCAGTTTGACAGGAACACTCCTCACAGATACGCAGTATTTT. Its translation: CASSLTGTLLTDTQYF.

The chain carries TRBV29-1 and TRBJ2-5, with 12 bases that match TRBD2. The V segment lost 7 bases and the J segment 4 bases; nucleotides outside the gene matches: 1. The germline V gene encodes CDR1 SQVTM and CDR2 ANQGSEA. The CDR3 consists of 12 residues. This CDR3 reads CSGGLAGETQYF. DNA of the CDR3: TGCAGCGGGGGACTAGCGGGAGAGACCCAGTACTTC.

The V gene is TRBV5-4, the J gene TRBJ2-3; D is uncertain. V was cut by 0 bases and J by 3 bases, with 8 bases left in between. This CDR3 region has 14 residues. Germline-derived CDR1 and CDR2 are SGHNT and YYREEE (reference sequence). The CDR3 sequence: CASSLEWSTDTQYF. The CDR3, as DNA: TGTGCCAGCAGCTTGGAATGGAGTACAGATACGCAGTATTTT.

The CDR3 region has the DNA TGCAGCGTTGAACCGGTAGCTTCCACAGATACGCAGTATTTT. Translation: CSVEPVASTDTQYF. The chain has TRBV29-1 and TRBJ2-3; no clear D gene. The V end lost 2 bases, the J end lost 2 bases, and 11 bases lay between the germline ends. Per germline, CDR1 SQVTM and CDR2 ANQGSEA. The length of the CDR3 is 14 residues.